This T cell receptor (beta chain) is drawn from a study of cytotoxic CD8 clonotypes in ibrutinib-treated CLL. Regarding the study as a whole: The study found public clonotypes uncommon, contracting or stable on treatment. Rising at ibrutinib response, clonality subsequently fell back toward baseline at progression.

Frozen-stored PBMCs produced approximately 2 micrograms of genomic DNA for TCR beta libraries. Germline trimming cut 3 bases from V and 5 bases from J; bases unmatched to any gene: 6. CDR1 SGHVS and CDR2 FQNEAQ come from the germline V gene. The CDR3 runs to 16 residues. Assay: immunoSEQ multiplex PCR; the TCRdb copy retains only in-frame clones and omits some. Of fewer than 85,000 clones detected, about 76% appear once; the ten largest clones hold approximately 5.1%. With respect to this clone: Its antigen is as yet unknown.

The V and J genes are TRBV7-8 and TRBJ2-5; 13 bases are shared with TRBD2. The receptor was derived from a human donor with chronic lymphocytic leukemia. The sample here was PBMCs, taken after 12 months of ibrutinib treatment. The CDR3 here is CASSFGTSGTGETQYF. In DNA, the CDR3 is TGTGCCAGCAGCTTCGGGACTAGCGGGACCGGGGAGACCCAGTACTTC.